This T cell receptor (beta chain) was found in a study of blood T cell repertoires in COVID-19. Study-wide background: Acute and convalescent COVID-19 samples came from the United States, Italy and Spain. The cDNA or gDNA used as material had been derived from T cells, B-cell-depleted T cells, or PBMCs.

The CDR3 loop spans 15 amino acids. Germline values: CDR1 SGHTA, CDR2 FQGNSA. V trimming: 4 bases; J trimming: 6 bases; junction bases outside the gene matches: 10. Methods used by the authors: Reference gene primer amplification gave estimated nucleated cell counts. Libraries were prepared by immunoSEQ multiplex PCR; TCRdb keeps only in-frame clonotypes and omits some of them. The V and J calls and the clone size are those of that table, but D and trimming were determined from the DNA. The top ten clones hold roughly 4.5% of a sample with approximately 130,000 clones, around 85% of them seen once. Sequenced material: peripheral blood. The clonotype comes from a human donor in a cohort sampled during active COVID-19. The chain carries TRBV7-2 and TRBJ2-5; 8 bases match TRBD1. CDR3 residues: CASSSTGTGGQTQYF. The CDR3 nucleotides are TGTGCCAGCAGCTCAACCGGGACAGGCGGGCAGACCCAGTACTTC.